Shown below are 30 T cell receptor beta chains from a single sample sequenced in a study of beta chain features in type 1 diabetes (dated 2018 in TCRdb). Study-wide findings and limitations: A moderate but significant shortening of TCRB CDR3 length was observed in type 1 diabetes patients in all four CD4+ subsets.

These receptors have no known antigen. Library method: the immunoSEQ multiplex PCR assay. The High Capacity cDNA Reverse Transcription Kit was used to reverse transcribe all of the isolated RNA, meaning that expressed TCRB transcripts were what got sequenced. Held by TCRdb, this immuneACCESS table contains in-frame sequences only and omits some clones. Under half of the omission traces to an unresolved V gene where checked; the cause of the rest is unknown. Recorded for this sample are some 170,000 clones; almost 65% of them occurred a single time. Under 0.1% of the sample comes from the top ten. Material: naive CD4+ T cells from blood. The meaning of the sample's cell subset or site label: true naive CD4+ T cells. The receptors shown here come from a man aged 25-45 years with type 1 diabetes.

This clone has only a few counts. This sequence joins TRBV29-1 and TRBJ2-3; 7 bases are a match to TRBD1. The trim removed 1 base at V and 4 bases at J, leaving 5 bases unmatched. The CDR3 spans 14 residues. In germline, CDR1 is SQVTM, CDR2 ANQGSEA. As DNA, the CDR3 is TGCAGCGTTGAAGTAGTCGGGACAGCAGATACGCAGTATTTT. Its translation is CSVEVVGTADTQYF.

J is TRBJ2-5 and V is TRBV14; D may be TRBD2 (5 bases). V was trimmed by 3 bases and J by 11 bases, leaving 7 bases between them. CDR1 and CDR2 from the germline V gene are SGHDN and FVKESK. The CDR3 totals 10 residues. The CDR3 nucleotides read TGTGCCAGCAGCCATAGGGAGCAGTACTTC. Residues: CASSHREQYF. Filled out from reference TRBV14 and TRBJ2-5, the complete variable domain reads EAGVTQFPSHSVIEKGQTVTLRCDPISGHDNLYWYRRVMGKEIKFLLHFVKESKQDESGMPNNRFLAERTGGTYSTLKVQPAELEDSGVYFCASSHREQYFGPGTRLLVL.

This clone turned up a few times. V and J are TRBV7-9 and TRBJ1-4; D not certain. Trimming took 5 bases from V and 1 from J, leaving 11 bases between them. The CDR3 runs to 15 residues. Germline V gene lookup returns CDR1 SEHNR and CDR2 FQNEAQ (reference sequence). This CDR3 reads CASSPRTVTNEKLFF. In nucleotides, the CDR3 is TGTGCCAGCAGCCCCCGGACGGTAACTAATGAAAAACTGTTTTTT.

This clone was counted only a few times. The chain employs TRBV7-2 and TRBJ2-1; TRBD1 is a possible D gene (5 bases). V was shortened by 5 bases and J by 8 bases, with 16 bases between the two germline ends. The CDR3 totals 14 residues. From germline, CDR1 is SGHTA and CDR2 FQGNSA. In DNA, the CDR3 is TGTGCCAGCAGCCCCCTGGGCCAGGGCCATGAGCAGTTCTTC. Its protein product is CASSPLGQGHEQFF.

The chain couples TRBV6-5 to TRBJ2-7; D uncertain. Germline values: CDR1 MNHEY, CDR2 SVGAGI. The length of the CDR3 is 11 residues. The V end lost 4 bases, the J end lost 2 bases, and 3 bases lay between the germline ends. The CDR3 DNA reads as TGTGCCAGCAGTTGGGCCTACGAGCAGTACTTC. Amino acid sequence: CASSWAYEQYF.

This clone was picked up one time. In DNA form, the CDR3 reads TGTGCCAGCAGCGTAGGGGCGCCGCATGGAGAGACCCAGTACTTC. It is translated as CASSVGAPHGETQYF. The V call is TRBV9, the J call TRBJ2-5; no clear D gene. This CDR3 contains 15 residues. CDR1 is SGDLS, CDR2 YYNGEE, per germline. The V gene lost 0 bases and the J gene lost 4 bases, with 13 bases spanning the gap.

About this clone: Other DNA sequences from this sample encode an identical CDR3 as well. The genes are TRBV29-1 and TRBJ2-5, with D maybe TRBD1 (5 bases). Germline loops: CDR1 SQVTM, CDR2 ANQGSEA. V lost 4 bases and J 5 bases, leaving 5 bases between the germline ends. The CDR3 has 10 residues. The DNA of the CDR3 is TGCAGCGTTGGACAGGAGACCCAGTACTTC. Residues: CSVGQETQYF. The full variable domain, its missing parts supplied by reference TRBV29-1 and TRBJ2-5, is SAVISQKPSRDICQRGTSLTIQCQVDSQVTMMFWYRQQPGQSLTLIATANQGSEATYESGFVIDKFPISRPNLTFSTLTVSNMSPEDSSIYLCSVGQETQYFGPGTRLLVL.

The chain has TRBV30 and TRBJ1-1, with a possible D match to TRBD1 (5 bases). The V and J ends lost 2 bases and 0 bases respectively, with 7 bases between them. CDR3 size: 13 residues. Germline CDR1 and CDR2: GTSNPN and SVGIG (reference sequence). The CDR3 bases are TGTGCCTGGAGTCTGACAGTGAACACTGAAGCTTTCTTT. Residues: CAWSLTVNTEAFF. Full variable domain (remainder filled in from reference TRBV30 and TRBJ1-1): SQTIHQWPATLVQPVGSPLSLECTVEGTSNPNLYWYRQAAGRGLQLLFYSVGIGQISSEVPQNLSASRPQDRQFILSSKKLLLSDSGFYLCAWSLTVNTEAFFGQGTRLTVV.

The sample holds one count of this clone. V is TRBV28 and J is TRBJ2-2, with a weak D call TRBD1 (6 bases). Germline loops: CDR1 MDHEN, CDR2 SYDVKM. V lost 3 bases to trimming and J lost 2 bases, with 13 bases between them. CDR3 length: 16 residues. DNA of the CDR3: TGTGCCAGCAGTTTCCGGACAGCTCTTAACACCGGGGAGCTGTTTTTT. It translates to CASSFRTALNTGELFF. The full variable domain, its missing parts supplied by reference TRBV28 and TRBJ2-2, is DVKVTQSSRYLVKRTGEKVFLECVQDMDHENMFWYRQDPGLGLRLIYFSYDVKMKEKGDIPEGYSVSREKKERFSLILESASTNQTSMYLCASSFRTALNTGELFFGEGSRLTVL.

This clone was seen a handful of times. The gene calls are TRBV5-1 and TRBJ1-2, with D perhaps TRBD1 (6 bases). Trimming stripped 0 bases from V and 9 bases from J, with 18 bases between. Germline loops: CDR1 SGHRS, CDR2 YFSETQ. The CDR3 has 15 amino acids. CDR3 sequence reads: CASSLDPDSRTSYTF. CDR3 nucleotides: TGCGCCAGCAGCTTGGATCCGGACAGTCGTACCAGCTACACCTTC.

The genes are TRBV28 and TRBJ2-1; no firm D call. This CDR3 comprises 13 residues. CDR1 and CDR2 (germline): MDHEN, SYDVKM. V lost 5 bases and J 6 bases, leaving 11 bases between the germline ends. The CDR3 region has the DNA TGTGCCAGCAGTCCCACGTGGGGCAATGAGCAGTTCTTC. It encodes CASSPTWGNEQFF.

This clone was detected only a few times. This chain uses TRBV28 with TRBJ2-5; either TRBD1 or TRBD2 may supply D (5 bases each). V lost 5 bases to trimming and J lost 5 bases, with 18 bases between them. The CDR3 is 15 amino acids. CDR1 and CDR2 (germline): MDHEN, SYDVKM. The DNA for the CDR3 is TGTGCCAGCAGTCTCGGGACCCAGCTCGGGGAGACCCAGTACTTC. It codes for CASSLGTQLGETQYF.

The J gene is TRBJ2-3, the V gene TRBV2; 12 nucleotides agree with TRBD2. Germline V CDR1 and CDR2: SNHLY, FYNNEI. This CDR3 comprises 15 residues. V trimming: 8 bases; J trimming: 4 bases; junction bases outside the gene matches: 7. The CDR3 loop is CASLAGGTWADTQYF. The CDR3 DNA reads TGTGCCAGCCTAGCGGGGGGGACGTGGGCAGATACGCAGTATTTT.

This clone was recorded once. The chain uses TRBV9 and TRBJ2-7, with TRBD2 as a possible D gene (6 bases). Germline loops: CDR1 SGDLS, CDR2 YYNGEE. The V gene lost 0 bases and the J gene lost 1 base, with 11 bases spanning the gap. This CDR3 is built from 15 residues. The CDR3 DNA sequence: TGTGCCAGCAGCGTAGGCGGGGCCCCATCCTACGAGCAGTACTTC. This translates into CASSVGGAPSYEQYF.

The gene calls are TRBV11-2 and TRBJ2-2, with 9 bases aligning to TRBD1. V trimming: 3 bases; J trimming: 1 base; junction bases outside the gene matches: 3. The CDR3 is 16 residues long. From germline, CDR1 is SGHAT and CDR2 FQNNGV. The CDR3 DNA is TGTGCCAGCAGCTTCCCGGGACAGGGGAACACCGGGGAGCTGTTTTTT. This translates into CASSFPGQGNTGELFF.

The CDR3 DNA reads TGTGCCAGCAGCAACCGGGCGGCAGGCAATCAGCCCCAGCATTTT. Protein sequence: CASSNRAAGNQPQHF. V usage is TRBV13 and J usage is TRBJ1-5; D unresolved. The V and J ends lost 5 bases and 2 bases respectively, with 13 bases between them. This CDR3 is 15 amino acids long. Looked up from germline, CDR1 is PRHDT and CDR2 is FYEKMQ (reference sequence).

The rearrangement joins TRBV7-2 to TRBJ2-4; the D is unclear. Germline V gene sequence: CDR1 SGHTA, CDR2 FQGNSA. There are 17 residues in the CDR3. The germline V and J ends were trimmed by 2 bases and 0 bases, with 14 bases remaining between them. The CDR3 DNA follows: TGTGCCAGCAGCTTACCCCCGGGCAGCTTAGCCAAAAACATTCAGTACTTC. It yields the protein CASSLPPGSLAKNIQYF.

In DNA form, the CDR3 reads TGTGCCAGCAGCGTAGTAACAGGGAGCACTGAAGCTTTCTTT. It codes for CASSVVTGSTEAFF. The chain joins TRBV9 to TRBJ1-1, with a weak D call TRBD1 (6 bases). The V and J ends lost 0 bases and 4 bases respectively, with 10 bases between them. CDR1 and CDR2 from the germline V gene are SGDLS and YYNGEE. The length of the CDR3 is 14 residues.

The chain links TRBV18 to TRBJ2-7; D is undetermined. Trimming left V 3 bases short and J 1 base short, with 10 bases between. There are 14 residues in the CDR3. Germline assignment: CDR1 KGHSH and CDR2 LQKENI. The CDR3 protein is CASSPGRRSYEQYF. CDR3 sequence (DNA): TGTGCCAGCTCACCTGGACGACGGTCCTACGAGCAGTACTTC.

This clone came up a few times. The chain joins TRBV6-6 to TRBJ2-3; D is undetermined. Germline V lookup: CDR1 MNHNY, CDR2 SVGAGI (reference sequence). The ends were cut back, 8 bases at V and 0 bases at J, with 12 bases in the middle. This CDR3 spans 14 amino acids. The DNA for the CDR3 is TGTGCCAGCCGGAGCGCCTCTAGCACAGATACGCAGTATTTT. This gives the protein CASRSASSTDTQYF.

V gene TRBV7-2 combines with J gene TRBJ2-5; D is perhaps TRBD1 (6 bases). This CDR3 region has 14 residues. Germline values: CDR1 SGHTA, CDR2 FQGNSA. V shed 3 bases and J shed 2 bases, with 10 bases lying between them. The DNA for the CDR3 is TGTGCCAGCAGCTTTTCAGGGGCGCAAGAGACCCAGTACTTC. It codes for CASSFSGAQETQYF.

V gene TRBV2 combines with J gene TRBJ1-5, with 11 bases identical to TRBD1. The CDR3 has 14 residues. CDR1 SNHLY and CDR2 FYNNEI come from the germline V gene. Trimming removed 4 bases from V and 7 bases from J; junction bases left unmatched: 3. The chain's CDR3 is CASSAGQGAQPQHF. The CDR3 coding sequence is TGTGCCAGCAGTGCTGGACAGGGGGCCCAGCCCCAGCATTTT.

The genes are TRBV10-3 and TRBJ1-1; the D is unclear. CDR1 and CDR2 from the germline V gene are ENHRY and SYGVKD. Between the trimmed V and J ends, which lost 3 bases and 3 bases, there was a span of 2 bases. The CDR3 has 11 amino acids. The CDR3 DNA is TGTGCCATCAGTGATTACACTGAAGCTTTCTTT. Amino acid sequence: CAISDYTEAFF.

The chain carries TRBV15 and TRBJ2-7, with 8 positions matching TRBD2. The CDR3 totals 15 residues. The junction had 10 bases not matched to a gene; V was cut back by 3 bases and J by 6 bases. CDR1 and CDR2 (germline): LNHNV, YYDKDF (reference sequence). As DNA, the CDR3 is TGTGCCACCAGCAGGAGCGGGGGAGCATCGATCGAGCAGTACTTC. This gives the protein CATSRSGGASIEQYF.

The J gene is TRBJ2-7, the V gene TRBV7-9; D uncertain. V lost 8 bases and J 0 bases, leaving 11 bases between the germline ends. CDR3 length: 13 amino acids. Germline lookup yields CDR1 SEHNR and CDR2 FQNEAQ (reference sequence). CDR3 in amino acids: CASADRRSYEQYF. The CDR3 DNA reads as TGTGCCAGCGCGGACCGACGCTCCTACGAGCAGTACTTC.

The chain joins TRBV2 to TRBJ2-1; no clear D. Trimming removed 2 bases from V and 7 bases from J, with 3 bases in between. This CDR3 has 11 residues. From germline, CDR1 is SNHLY and CDR2 FYNNEI. The CDR3 DNA sequence: TGTGCCAGCAGTGAATGGAATGAGCAGTTCTTC. Encoded protein: CASSEWNEQFF.

This clone was counted only a few times. This chain connects TRBV5-6 to TRBJ2-5; D not certain. The CDR3 covers 11 residues. Trimming pared 4 bases from V and 5 bases from J, leaving 6 bases between. Germline CDR1 reads SGHDT; CDR2 reads YYEEEE. CDR3 residues: CASSRTETQYF. CDR3 nucleotides: TGTGCCAGCAGCCGGACGGAGACCCAGTACTTC.

This clone was seen more than once but under ten times. The V and J genes are TRBV29-1 and TRBJ2-3; TRBD1 is a possible D gene (5 bases). Trimming left V 6 bases short and J 4 bases short, with 11 bases between. CDR3 length: 12 amino acids. The germline gives CDR1 SQVTM, CDR2 ANQGSEA. CDR3 protein: CSVQGSADTQYF. The CDR3 region has the DNA TGCAGCGTCCAGGGTTCAGCAGATACGCAGTATTTT.

This clone was counted a few times. This CDR3 reads CSGGPGVYEQYF. The CDR3 DNA reads as TGCAGCGGTGGTCCAGGAGTCTACGAGCAGTACTTC. The rearrangement joins TRBV29-1 to TRBJ2-7; D ambiguous. Trimming pared 7 bases from V and 3 bases from J, leaving 13 bases between. The CDR3 is 12 amino acids. CDR1 SQVTM and CDR2 ANQGSEA come from the germline V gene.

This rearrangement joins TRBV11-2 to TRBJ1-1; D is undetermined. From germline, CDR1 is SGHAT and CDR2 FQNNGV. V lost 0 bases to trimming and J lost 1 base, with 6 bases between them. The CDR3 runs to 14 residues. DNA for the CDR3: TGTGCCAGCAGCTTAGAACGACAGAACACTGAAGCTTTCTTT. Translation gives CASSLERQNTEAFF.